This is a list of T cell receptor beta chains from one sample in a study of T cell changes during pregnancy in multiple sclerosis. The table came from immunoSEQ multiplex PCR; TCRdb's copy has only in-frame clones and leaves some out. The table shows roughly 33,000 clones, with about nine tenths occurring only once. The specimen comprised CD4+ T cells from peripheral blood mononuclear cells, sampled in the third trimester of pregnancy. Receptor source: a female donor in good health, enrolled as a control in a pregnancy study. CDR3s include the opening cysteine and the closing phenylalanine or tryptophan. A D gene is named only where the DNA matches it firmly. A clone size is listed for some rows: how often the clone was seen (once, few, many), or a class if it is expanded.

j_call,v_call,clone_size,d_call,cdr3_aa,cdr3_nt
TRBJ1-4,TRBV2,NA,NA,CASSVHRTNEKLFF,TGTGCCAGCAGTGTGCACAGAACTAATGAAAAACTGTTTTTT
TRBJ2-7,TRBV6-6,few,NA,CASSHTRYEQYF,TGTGCCAGCAGCCACACCCGCTACGAGCAGTACTTC
TRBJ2-3,TRBV5-6,NA,NA,CASSLLAAQYF,TGTGCCAGCAGCTTGTTAGCGGCGCAGTATTTT
TRBJ1-5,TRBV19,NA,TRBD1,CASRRFRDRNQPQHF,TGTGCCAGCAGAAGGTTCCGGGACAGAAATCAGCCCCAGCATTTT
TRBJ2-2,TRBV18,NA,NA,CAIRTVGTGELFF,TGTGCCATCAGGACAGTGGGGACCGGGGAGCTGTTTTTT
TRBJ2-7,TRBV14,NA,NA,CASSLAGSSYEQYF,TGTGCCAGCAGCTTAGCCGGGTCTTCCTACGAGCAGTACTTC
TRBJ2-1,TRBV7-9,NA,NA,CASSAGLRYNEQFF,TGTGCCAGCAGCGCAGGGTTACGGTACAATGAGCAGTTCTTC
TRBJ2-3,TRBV5-4,NA,TRBD1,CASSPWTGGYSTDTQYF,TGTGCCAGCAGCCCTTGGACAGGGGGCTATAGCACAGATACGCAGTATTTT
TRBJ1-2,TRBV6-1,NA,NA,CASIPTGSNYGYTF,TGTGCCAGCATCCCTACAGGGTCCAACTATGGCTACACCTTC
TRBJ1-1,TRBV28,NA,NA,CASSLHGGEGRFF,TGTGCCAGCAGTTTACATGGGGGGGAGGGAAGATTCTTT
TRBJ1-2,TRBV28,NA,NA,CASSSAQARGYTF,TGTGCCAGCAGTTCTGCCCAAGCCAGGGGCTACACCTTC
TRBJ1-5,TRBV29-1,once,NA,CSVSTGMEQPQHF,TGCAGCGTTTCCACAGGGATGGAGCAGCCCCAGCATTTT
TRBJ2-7,TRBV7-2,few,NA,CASSLVSMGGGSEQYF,TGTGCCAGCAGCTTAGTGTCGATGGGGGGGGGCTCCGAGCAGTACTTC
TRBJ2-5,TRBV5-6,NA,NA,CASSFEETQYF,TGTGCCAGCAGCTTCGAGGAGACCCAGTACTTC
TRBJ1-1,TRBV5-4,once,NA,CASNAPGSEDTEAFF,TGTGCCAGCAACGCTCCGGGTTCGGAGGACACTGAAGCTTTCTTT
TRBJ1-5,TRBV19,NA,TRBD1,CASSPTGTGGYQPQHF,TGTGCCAGTAGTCCTACCGGGACAGGGGGATATCAGCCCCAGCATTTT
TRBJ2-1,TRBV28,NA,TRBD2,CASSPPSGRYNEQFF,TGTGCCAGCAGTCCCCCCAGCGGGAGGTACAATGAGCAGTTCTTC
TRBJ2-5,TRBV4-2,NA,NA,CASSRGTLSSETQYF,TGTGCCAGCAGCCGGGGGACTTTGAGTTCCGAGACCCAGTACTTC
TRBJ1-5,TRBV6-4,NA,NA,CASSSSHRVGYQPQHF,TGTGCCAGCAGTTCATCCCACAGGGTAGGTTATCAGCCCCAGCATTTT
TRBJ2-3,TRBV19,NA,NA,CASSIVRERNTQYF,TGTGCCAGTAGTATAGTCCGGGAAAGGAATACGCAGTATTTT
TRBJ1-5,TRBV7-7,NA,NA,CASSPAFVGRRRQPQHF,TGTGCTAGCAGCCCCGCCTTCGTCGGGCGGAGGCGGCAGCCCCAGCATTTT
TRBJ2-5,TRBV11-2,NA,TRBD2,CASSLSTGGGETQYF,TGTGCCAGCAGCTTATCAACGGGGGGTGGGGAGACCCAGTACTTC
TRBJ1-4,TRBV7-6,NA,TRBD1,CASSSPDRGRHNEKLFF,TGTGCCAGCAGCTCCCCGGACAGGGGGCGACATAATGAAAAACTGTTTTTT
TRBJ2-3,TRBV2,NA,NA,CASGTLADTQYF,TGTGCCAGCGGTACTCTCGCAGATACGCAGTATTTT
TRBJ1-2,TRBV7-3,NA,NA,CASSLTGGSDYGYTF,TGTGCCAGCAGCTTAACCGGGGGAAGTGACTATGGCTACACCTTC
TRBJ1-2,TRBV6-1,NA,NA,CASSVTGTYGYTF,TGTGCCAGCAGCGTTACAGGGACCTATGGCTACACCTTC
TRBJ1-6,TRBV6-4,NA,NA,CASSDEGPEDSPLHF,TGTGCCAGCAGTGACGAAGGTCCGGAGGACTCACCCCTCCACTTT
TRBJ1-5,TRBV7-3,NA,TRBD1,CASSGDRGQPQHF,TGTGCCAGCAGCGGGGACAGGGGCCAGCCCCAGCATTTT
TRBJ1-2,TRBV2,NA,NA,CATQPGTNNGYTF,TGTGCCACCCAGCCTGGGACAAACAATGGCTACACCTTC
TRBJ1-1,TRBV28,NA,TRBD1,CASSSDRGWNTEAFF,TGTGCCAGCAGTTCGGACAGGGGTTGGAACACTGAAGCTTTCTTT
TRBJ2-4,TRBV10-1,NA,TRBD1,CASSESRQGRNIQYF,TGCGCCAGCAGTGAGTCGAGACAGGGGAGAAACATTCAGTACTTC
TRBJ1-3,TRBV12-2,NA,NA,CASRPSGGQNTIYF,TGTGCAAGTCGCCCCTCCGGGGGGCAGAACACCATATATTTT
TRBJ2-7,TRBV10-3,NA,TRBD2,CAISESLILAGGTYEQYF,TGTGCCATCAGTGAGTCCCTCATCCTAGCGGGAGGAACCTACGAGCAGTACTTC
TRBJ2-5,TRBV11-2,NA,TRBD2,CASSGTPLLAGGETQYF,TGTGCCAGCAGCGGGACGCCTCTTTTGGCGGGGGGAGAGACCCAGTACTTC
TRBJ2-2,TRBV7-8,few,NA,CASSLQDRNTGELFF,TGTGCCAGCAGCCTCCAGGACAGGAACACCGGGGAGCTGTTTTTT
TRBJ2-1,TRBV19,NA,TRBD1,CASSRGTVYNEQFF,TGTGCCAGTAGTAGGGGGACAGTCTACAATGAGCAGTTCTTC
TRBJ1-1,TRBV18,NA,TRBD1,CASSPSGTETEAFF,TGTGCCAGCTCACCATCCGGGACAGAGACTGAAGCTTTCTTT
TRBJ2-3,TRBV2,NA,NA,CASSERVSSTDTQYF,TGTGCCAGCAGCGAGCGGGTGTCTAGCACAGATACGCAGTATTTT
TRBJ1-6,TRBV5-6,NA,TRBD1,CASSLAGQGRTPLHF,TGTGCCAGCAGCTTGGCGGGACAGGGGAGGACACCCCTCCACTTT
TRBJ2-1,TRBV29-1,once,NA,CSVESGSGLVF,TGCAGCGTTGAGTCGGGCAGCGGGTTGGTCTTC
TRBJ2-3,TRBV4-1,NA,TRBD2,CASSQLLTGTSGGVTDTQYF,TGCGCCAGCAGCCAACTTTTAACCGGGACTAGCGGGGGGGTGACAGATACGCAGTATTTT
TRBJ1-2,TRBV21-1,NA,NA,CASSKRCPGVGYGYTF,TGTGCCAGCAGCAAAAGGTGCCCGGGTGTGGGCTATGGCTACACCTTC
TRBJ2-5,TRBV9,NA,NA,CASSVDGADPETQYF,TGTGCCAGCAGCGTAGATGGGGCAGACCCGGAGACCCAGTACTTC
TRBJ1-1,TRBV19,NA,TRBD1,CASSRDSMNTEAFF,TGTGCCAGTAGTCGGGACAGCATGAACACTGAAGCTTTCTTT
TRBJ2-7,TRBV7-9,NA,NA,CASSRGPRGNLYEQYF,TGTGCCAGCAGCCGCGGACCGAGAGGGAATCTATACGAGCAGTACTTC